This entry is about one TCR beta chain. Its antigen is unknown. The CDR3 has 15 amino acids. The V and J ends lost 4 bases and 0 bases respectively, with 10 bases between them. Per the germline V gene, CDR1 is MGHDK and CDR2 is SYGVNS. The entirety of the isolated RNA underwent reverse transcription, so expressed TCRB transcripts were sequenced. The assay was immunoSEQ multiplex PCR, and TCRdb's table has in-frame clones only and misses some. The table has hundreds of thousands of clones, roughly 30% seen once; the top ten hold around 0.065%. This specimen comes from a study of beta chain features in type 1 diabetes. Study background: The examined sorted cells totaled roughly 110,000,000 across samples.

Sorting with CD45RO/CCR7/CD25/CD127/CD95/CD27 yielded naive, central memory, regulatory and stem-like memory CD4+ cells. Findings and limits, study-wide: Equally in patients and controls, shorter templates might have been favored by PCR. Insertion counts at VDJ junctions were lower in type 1 diabetes patients, who also showed more deletions there.

The sample taken for sequencing was naive CD4+ T cells from blood. The sequence came from a man younger than 30 in good health. This chain links TRBV25-1 with TRBJ2-1, with D unclear. The CDR3 spells CASSAGRTSYNEQFF. CDR3 sequence (DNA): TGTGCCAGCAGTGCGGGCCGGACCTCCTACAATGAGCAGTTCTTC.